These 20 T cell receptor beta chains were all obtained from the same sample, sequenced in a study of shared T cell receptors in the human thymus. The table came from immunoSEQ multiplex PCR; TCRdb's copy has only in-frame clones and leaves some out. In the table there are some 720,000 clones, 70% to 90% of which are singletons. These data were likewise used in another study, on human thymus T cells.

The sequencing input was thymocytes. The receptors derive from a boy under two years old with a congenital heart defect.

This rearrangement joins TRBV28 to TRBJ1-1; D is perhaps TRBD1 (5 bases). V was pared by 6 bases and J by 6 bases, with 14 bases between. The CDR3 covers 13 residues. Germline loops: CDR1 MDHEN, CDR2 SYDVKM. DNA of the CDR3: TGTGCCAGCAGAGCGATAGGGGTATCTGAAGCTTTCTTT. This encodes CASRAIGVSEAFF.

J is TRBJ2-5 and V is TRBV30; 14 nucleotides match TRBD2. V lost 1 base and J lost 3; bases outside the gene matches: 10. CDR1 and CDR2 (germline): GTSNPN, SVGIG (reference sequence). The CDR3 consists of 18 residues. Here the CDR3 reads CAWSGPGLAGAGKETQYF. The CDR3 bases are TGTGCCTGGAGTGGGCCGGGACTAGCGGGAGCGGGAAAAGAGACCCAGTACTTC.

The chain employs TRBV11-2 and TRBJ2-7; perhaps TRBD2 as D (6 bases). Per the germline V gene, CDR1 is SGHAT and CDR2 is FQNNGV. CDR3 length: 16 residues. Trimming cost V 0 bases and J 5 bases, with 17 bases left between them. CDR3 DNA sequence: TGTGCCAGCAGCTTAGAGGTTGCCGGGAGCCCCCACGAGCAGTACTTC. Protein product: CASSLEVAGSPHEQYF.

The rearrangement joins TRBV21-1 to TRBJ1-4; TRBD1, the table's D call, lacks a check against the DNA. TRBV21-1 is assigned pseudogene status. The CDR3 length is 12 residues. CDR3 in amino acids: CASTTGFEKLFF. The DNA for the CDR3 is TGTGCCAGCACGACAGGGTTTGAAAAACTGTTTTTT.

This sequence joins TRBV19 and TRBJ1-1; 10 bases align to TRBD1. V was pared by 4 bases and J by 1 base, with 6 bases of the junction left unmatched. This CDR3 contains 16 residues. Germline V CDR1 and CDR2: LNHDA, SQIVND (reference sequence). The chain's CDR3 is CASSSQGQGSNTEAFF. In nucleotides, the CDR3 is TGTGCCAGTAGTAGTCAGGGACAGGGGTCGAACACTGAAGCTTTCTTT.

This clone is a singleton in its sample. The chain is built from TRBV6-6 and TRBJ2-7; a possible D gene is TRBD2 (5 bases). Germline CDR1 is MNHNY and CDR2 is SVGAGI (reference sequence). The CDR3 is 15 amino acids. Deletions cut 0 bases from V and 5 bases from J, with 14 bases between. The CDR3 loop reads CASSYSSGFADEQYF. The CDR3 bases are TGTGCCAGCAGTTACTCGAGCGGCTTCGCGGACGAGCAGTACTTC.

The chain employs TRBV9 and TRBJ1-2; TRBD1 matches at 10 bases. The J segment lost 4 bases and the V segment lost 3 bases, leaving 6 bases of the junction unmatched. This CDR3 is built from 15 residues. CDR1 is SGDLS, CDR2 YYNGEE, per germline. The CDR3 loop reads CASSDGGQGPYGYTF. CDR3 DNA: TGTGCCAGCAGCGATGGGGGACAGGGGCCCTATGGCTACACCTTC.

The chain combines TRBV5-1 with TRBJ2-1, with 9 bases identical to TRBD2. CDR1 SGHRS and CDR2 YFSETQ come from the germline V gene. V lost 4 bases and J lost 4; bases outside the gene matches: 12. CDR3 length equals 17 residues. The CDR3 protein is CASSLSAGGQFYNEQFF. DNA of the CDR3: TGCGCCAGCAGCCTATCAGCGGGAGGACAATTTTACAATGAGCAGTTCTTC.

The V gene is TRBV7-2, the J gene TRBJ2-3; 10 bases match TRBD2. Trimming removed 1 base from V and 3 bases from J; junction bases left unmatched: 4. Germline V gives CDR1 SGHTA, CDR2 FQGNSA. The CDR3 covers 16 residues. This CDR3 is CASSLVGAGGTDTQYF. The CDR3 coding sequence is TGTGCCAGCAGCTTAGTGGGAGCGGGAGGGACAGATACGCAGTATTTT.

V is TRBV2 and J is TRBJ2-4, with 10 positions matching TRBD2. Germline lookup yields CDR1 SNHLY and CDR2 FYNNEI. This CDR3 has 15 amino acids. With V trimmed by 2 bases and J by 2 bases, 0 bases remained unmatched. The CDR3 protein is CASSETSGTKNIQYF. The CDR3, as DNA: TGTGCCAGCAGTGAAACTAGCGGGACCAAAAACATTCAGTACTTC.

This clone was seen a single time. The rearrangement joins TRBV15 to TRBJ2-5, with D maybe TRBD1 (6 bases). CDR1 is LNHNV, CDR2 YYDKDF, per germline (reference sequence). Deletions cut 4 bases from V and 4 bases from J, with 13 bases between. CDR3 length: 14 amino acids. The CDR3 DNA reads TGTGCCACCAGCATAGACAGGCTGGGAGAGACCCAGTACTTC. Translating gives CATSIDRLGETQYF.

The V and J genes are TRBV7-7 and TRBJ2-7; D is unresolved. Germline-derived CDR1 and CDR2 are SSHAT and FNYEAQ (reference sequence). Trimming pared 2 bases from V and 3 bases from J, leaving 8 bases between. The CDR3 has 13 residues. In DNA form, the CDR3 reads TGTGCCAGCAGCTTATACCCAGACTACGAGCAGTACTTC. Translated: CASSLYPDYEQYF.

This clone turned up a few times. The gene calls are TRBV4-3 and TRBJ2-7, with D perhaps TRBD2 (6 bases). Germline values: CDR1 LGHNA, CDR2 YSLEER. CDR3 length: 14 amino acids. Trimming shortened V by 2 bases and J by 6 bases, and 14 bases separated the two germline ends. The CDR3 region is CASSQRHTSSEQYF. The CDR3 DNA is TGCGCCAGCAGCCAACGACACACTAGCTCCGAGCAGTACTTC.

The table lists this clone with a few counts. This sequence joins TRBV6-1 and TRBJ1-5, with a tentative D call TRBD1 (5 bases). With 3 bases removed from V and 5 bases from J, the gap between germline ends came to 20 bases. This CDR3 has 17 residues. Germline V gene lookup returns CDR1 MNHNS and CDR2 SASEGT. CDR3 protein: CASSDEERGGPYQPQHF. The CDR3 DNA is TGTGCCAGCAGTGACGAGGAAAGGGGAGGCCCTTATCAGCCCCAGCATTTT.

This clone occurred once. The rearrangement joins TRBV6-5 to TRBJ2-5; 7 bases line up with TRBD1. Germline values: CDR1 MNHEY, CDR2 SVGAGI. V was clipped by 5 bases and J by 5 bases; unmatched bases: 5. CDR3 length: 13 amino acids. The CDR3 DNA sequence: TGTGCCAGCAGTGCGAGGGGGCCCGAGACCCAGTACTTC. The encoded protein is CASSARGPETQYF.

The chain joins TRBV4-3 to TRBJ2-7; D may be TRBD1 (5 bases). The V gene's germline CDR1 is LGHNA and CDR2 YSLEER. With 1 base removed from V and 6 bases from J, the gap between germline ends came to 31 bases. The length of the CDR3 is 20 residues. The CDR3 DNA reads as TGCGCCAGCAGCCAAGTCCCTCTTATCAAGACGGGCAGGCGGCAGGGCGAGCAGTACTTC. Residues: CASSQVPLIKTGRRQGEQYF.

The chain joins TRBV29-1 to TRBJ2-7; 12 positions agree with TRBD1. Germline V gene lookup returns CDR1 SQVTM and CDR2 ANQGSEA. The CDR3 is 14 amino acids. Trimming cost V 6 bases and J 5 bases; bases outside gene matches: 8. The CDR3 is CSVAPGTGGHEQYF. CDR3 DNA sequence: TGCAGCGTCGCTCCAGGGACAGGGGGCCACGAGCAGTACTTC.

This rearrangement joins TRBV5-6 to TRBJ1-3, with 7 bases matching TRBD1. In germline, CDR1 is SGHDT, CDR2 YYEEEE. Trimming took 4 bases from V and 4 from J; bases not matched to a gene: 5. This CDR3 has 14 residues. The CDR3 nucleotides are TGTGCCAGCAGCCAGAGGGGGCCGGGAAACACCATATATTTT. It translates to CASSQRGPGNTIYF.

The rearrangement joins TRBV19 to TRBJ2-1; D is unresolved. There are 13 residues in the CDR3. Trimming pared 4 bases from V and 10 bases from J, leaving 14 bases between. Per the germline V gene, CDR1 is LNHDA and CDR2 is SQIVND (reference sequence). This CDR3 reads CASSSRVFGEQFF. Written as DNA, the CDR3 is TGTGCCAGTAGTAGCCGGGTCTTCGGGGAGCAGTTCTTC.

This clone came up once. The rearrangement joins TRBV7-9 to TRBJ1-5, with D maybe TRBD1 (6 bases). CDR3 length equals 16 residues. Germline CDR1 and CDR2: SEHNR and FQNEAQ (reference sequence). Trimming took 1 base from V and 7 from J, leaving 17 bases between them. The CDR3 DNA reads as TGTGCCAGCAGCTTAGTAGTCCAGGGGAAAGAACAGCCCCAGCATTTT. Residues: CASSLVVQGKEQPQHF.